Below, one T cell receptor (beta chain) is given with its context. Its antigen remains unidentified. The data belong to a study of shared clonotypes between healthy human individuals. Overall study context: Plates per donor: three CD4 naive, three CD4 memory, two CD8 naive, one CD8 memory. Regarding the study as a whole: Against clonotypes common to all four donors, non-shared ones had lower generation probabilities.

Positively selected for CCR7, the CD45RO-negative cells used as naive CD8 cells excluded terminally differentiated effector memory CD45RA+ cells. The length of the CDR3 is 15 residues. The J segment lost 7 bases and the V segment lost 2 bases, leaving 4 bases of the junction unmatched. Germline V CDR1 and CDR2: MGHRA, YSYEKL. Measured with immunoSEQ multiplex PCR; TCRdb has only the in-frame clones, and not every one. The sample contains more than 550,000 clones, 92% of which appear only once. Input material: naive CD8+ T cells sorted from blood. The receptor's source is a man aged 25-40 years in good health. The chain recombines TRBV4-1 with TRBJ2-2; TRBD1 matches 10 bases. The CDR3 loop reads CASSQRQGAGGELFF. For the CDR3, the DNA is TGCGCCAGCAGCCAACGACAGGGGGCGGGCGGGGAGCTGTTTTTT.